These T cell receptor beta chains were read from a single sample in a study of T cell responses to AZD1222 COVID-19 vaccine. The assay was immunoSEQ multiplex PCR, and TCRdb's table has in-frame clones only and misses some. This table holds 50,000 to 65,000 clones, roughly 90% found once. The sample was peripheral blood, taken 28 days after the second AZD1222 dose. The source is an adult who received the AZD1222 COVID-19 vaccine. CDR3s include the opening cysteine and the closing phenylalanine or tryptophan. The D gene is left open where the match is weak. A row's size may be missing; if present it is once, few, many or a size class.

V gene	clone size	D gene	J gene	CDR3 DNA	CDR3 protein
TRBV7-6	NA	TRBD1	TRBJ2-7	TGTGCCAGCAGCTTAAGAGGGGGCCAGAGGTTCGAGCAGTACTTC	CASSLRGGQRFEQYF
TRBV19	NA	NA	TRBJ2-3	TGTGCCAGTAGTTTGGGATTTCGCACAGATACGCAGTATTTT	CASSLGFRTDTQYF
TRBV7-9	NA	NA	TRBJ1-5	TGTGCCAGCAGCTTCAACAGGGATCAGCCCCAGCATTTT	CASSFNRDQPQHF
TRBV2	once	TRBD2	TRBJ2-1	TGTGCCAGCAGATGGACTAGCGGTGTCAATGAGCAGTTCTTC	CASRWTSGVNEQFF
TRBV27	NA	NA	TRBJ2-3	TGTGCCAGCAGTTTTTCTCCTAGCTACACAGATACGCAGTATTTT	CASSFSPSYTDTQYF
TRBV7-8	NA	NA	TRBJ1-1	TGTGCCAGCACCGCGGAATCACGCCGGGTCCAAAGGAGAAAGAACACTGAAGCTTTCTTT	CASTAESRRVQRRKNTEAFF
TRBV7-2	NA	NA	TRBJ2-7	TGTGCCAGCAGCTTAGCGGTACAGGGTTGGGACGAGCAGTACTTC	CASSLAVQGWDEQYF
TRBV30	NA	TRBD2	TRBJ2-1	TGTGCTGGGACTAGCGGGAGATCGGATGAGCAGTTCTTC	CAGTSGRSDEQFF
TRBV27	NA	NA	TRBJ2-1	TGTGCCAGCAGTTCCCCCGGCCGCTACAATGAGCAGTTCTTC	CASSSPGRYNEQFF
TRBV7-9	NA	TRBD1	TRBJ2-3	TGTGCCAGCAGCTTATCATTGGGACAGGGCATAGATACGCAGTATTTT	CASSLSLGQGIDTQYF